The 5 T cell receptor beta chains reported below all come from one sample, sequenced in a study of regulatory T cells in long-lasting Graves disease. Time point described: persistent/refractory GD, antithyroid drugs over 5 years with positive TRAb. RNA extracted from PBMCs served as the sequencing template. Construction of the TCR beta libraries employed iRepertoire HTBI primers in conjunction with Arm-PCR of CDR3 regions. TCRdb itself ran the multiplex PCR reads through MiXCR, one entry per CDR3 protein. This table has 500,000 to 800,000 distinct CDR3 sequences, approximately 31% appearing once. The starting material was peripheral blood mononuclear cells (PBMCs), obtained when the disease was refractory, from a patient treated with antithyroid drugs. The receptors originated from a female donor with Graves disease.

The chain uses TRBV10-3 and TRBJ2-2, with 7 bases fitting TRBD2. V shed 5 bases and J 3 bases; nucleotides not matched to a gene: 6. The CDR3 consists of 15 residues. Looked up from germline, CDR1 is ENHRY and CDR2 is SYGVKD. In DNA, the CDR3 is TGTGCCATCAGTATAACTAGCGACCACACCGGGGAGCTGTTTTTT. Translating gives CAISITSDHTGELFF.

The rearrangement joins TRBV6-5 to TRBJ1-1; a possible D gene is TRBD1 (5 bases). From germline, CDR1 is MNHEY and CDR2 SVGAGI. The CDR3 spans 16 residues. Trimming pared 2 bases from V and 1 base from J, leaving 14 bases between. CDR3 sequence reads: CASSYLPTGKNTEAFF. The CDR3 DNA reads TGTGCCAGCAGTTACCTTCCTACAGGAAAGAACACTGAAGCTTTCTTT.

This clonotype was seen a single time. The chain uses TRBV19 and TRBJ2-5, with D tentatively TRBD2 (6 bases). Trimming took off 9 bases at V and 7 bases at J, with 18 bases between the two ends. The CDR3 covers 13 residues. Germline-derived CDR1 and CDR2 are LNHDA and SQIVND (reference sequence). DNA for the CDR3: TGTGCCAGCTTGGGGGAGGACATGAGGACCCAGTACTTC. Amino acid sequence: CASLGEDMRTQYF.

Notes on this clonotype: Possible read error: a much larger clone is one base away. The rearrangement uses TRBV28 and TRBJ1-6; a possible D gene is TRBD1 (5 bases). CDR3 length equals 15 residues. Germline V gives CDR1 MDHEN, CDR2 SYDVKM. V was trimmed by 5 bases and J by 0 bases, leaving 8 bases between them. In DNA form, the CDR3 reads TGTGCCAGCAGTAGGGGATGCTCCTATAATTCACCCCTCCACTTT. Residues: CASSRGCSYNSPLHF. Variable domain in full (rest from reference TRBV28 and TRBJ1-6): DVKVTQSSRYLVKRTGEKVFLECVQDMDHENMFWYRQDPGLGLRLIYFSYDVKMKEKGDIPEGYSVSREKKERFSLILESASTNQTSMYLCASSRGCSYNSPLHFGNGTRLTVT.

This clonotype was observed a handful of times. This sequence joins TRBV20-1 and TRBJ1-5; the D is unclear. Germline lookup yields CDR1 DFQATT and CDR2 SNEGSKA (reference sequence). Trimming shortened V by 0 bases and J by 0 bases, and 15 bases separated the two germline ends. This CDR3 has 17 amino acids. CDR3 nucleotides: TGCAGTGCTAGAGAGATACGGGGTCCCAATAGCAATCAGCCCCAGCATTTT. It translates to CSAREIRGPNSNQPQHF.